This TCR beta chain was sequenced during a study of cytomegalovirus exposure and HLA in healthy donors. Amplification used 60 Vbeta primers and 13 Jbeta primers. TCRdb keeps only in-frame clones here, not all; method: immunoSEQ multiplex PCR. Of a few hundred thousand clones in the sample, around 83% were seen once. Study-level points and caveats: Follow-up analysis later connected one missense variant in DCLRE1C with trimming of TCR beta V- and J-genes. Most TCR sequences were rare, but some public TCRs occurred in many donors.

Trimming left V 2 bases short and J 2 bases short, with 7 bases between. This CDR3 has 13 amino acids. Per germline, CDR1 SGHRS and CDR2 YFSETQ. A note on this clone: Antigen specificity is unknown.

The TCR was taken from a woman between 50 and 59 years old in good health and CMV-seropositive. This sequence joins TRBV5-1 and TRBJ1-1; no reliable D call. The sequencing input was PBMCs. CDR3 coding DNA: TGCGCCAGCAGCTTTCAGGTAAACACTGAAGCTTTCTTT. Translation: CASSFQVNTEAFF.